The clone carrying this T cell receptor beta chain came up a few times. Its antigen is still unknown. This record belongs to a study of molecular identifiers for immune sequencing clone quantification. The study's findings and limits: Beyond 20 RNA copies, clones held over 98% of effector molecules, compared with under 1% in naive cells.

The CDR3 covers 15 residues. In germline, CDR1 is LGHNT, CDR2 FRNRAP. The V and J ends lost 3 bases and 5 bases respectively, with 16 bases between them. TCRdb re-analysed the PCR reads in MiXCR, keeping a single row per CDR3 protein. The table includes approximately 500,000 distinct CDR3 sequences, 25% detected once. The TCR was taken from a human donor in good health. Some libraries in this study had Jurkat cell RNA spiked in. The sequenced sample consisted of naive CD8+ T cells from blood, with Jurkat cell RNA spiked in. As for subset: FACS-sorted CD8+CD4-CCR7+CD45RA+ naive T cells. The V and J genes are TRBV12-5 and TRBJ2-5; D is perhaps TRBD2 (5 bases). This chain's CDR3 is CASGFPRERGETQYF. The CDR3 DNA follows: TGTGCTAGTGGTTTTCCCCGCGAACGAGGGGAGACCCAGTACTTC.